This TCR beta chain was captured by sequencing in a study of blood T cell repertoires in COVID-19 (TCRdb year 2020). About the full investigation: The collaborator samples originated in the United States, Italy and Spain and spanned the acute and convalescent phases of COVID-19. The material from the prospective study consisted of cDNA or gDNA derived from T cells, B-cell-depleted T cells, or PBMCs. Subjects who had been exposed to COVID-19, were actively infected with it, or had recovered from it provided the deeply sampled blood TCRbeta repertoires that made up the dataset. The repertoires were released in a freely available public database intended as a resource for research on the immune response to SARS-CoV-2. The samples were drawn from two sources: the first 160 participants of the ongoing ImmuneRACE study, and 950 to 1,500 subjects contributed by 6 global collaborators. The sample metadata nearly always contained a de-identified subject ID, COVID-19 status, age in years and sex. HLA class I and class II types, where available, came from metadata supplied by the sample provider rather than from assay-based typing. Broad study findings and their caveats: The quantity of clinical and demographic metadata differed by source and by participant and was supplied without curation.

In regard to this clone: Its antigen has not been determined. Per-nucleotide qualities are absent, and no much larger clonotype sits a single base away.

Whole blood was collected in K2EDTA tubes by collaborating institutions according to the institutions' own protocols. For TCRbeta analysis, collaborator samples were shipped as frozen whole blood, as isolated PBMCs, or as DNA extracted from either sample type. The immunoSEQ Assay, a bias-controlled multiplex PCR, was used to amplify TCRbeta CDR3 regions from genomic DNA. The original pipeline was this. Nucleated cell counts per sample were estimated from amplification of reference gene primers within the assay. To quantify the absolute abundance of each unique TCRbeta CDR3 rearrangement, sequence reads were collapsed and filtered. Productive Simpson clonality was computed per sample as the square root of Simpson's diversity index over productive rearrangements. TCRdb provides this immuneACCESS table in a form limited to in-frame rearrangements. Some clones are lacking; in checked studies, under half of them reflect an unresolved V gene, and why the rest are absent is not known. V and J calls and clone size are as listed in that table; D and trimming were resolved from the DNA. This sample lists 200,000 to 250,000 clones; around 85% were detected once. The top ten hold 4% of the sample.

The CDR3 runs 14 residues from the cysteine to the phenylalanine. Only the CDR3 DNA is retained, 42 bases long and in frame from the first base. CDR1 and CDR2 were assigned from the germline V gene as SNHLY and FYNNEI. The V end loses 8 bases and the J end loses 2 bases, and a stretch of 10 bases separates them. In this chain, TRBV2 is recombined with TRBJ2-6; the D gene lacks a confident call. The TCR comes from a woman in her forties with active or convalescent COVID-19. The material sequenced was peripheral blood. The encoded CDR3 is CASQWSPGANVLTF. At the DNA level, the sequence is TGTGCCAGCCAATGGAGCCCTGGGGCCAACGTCCTGACTTTC.